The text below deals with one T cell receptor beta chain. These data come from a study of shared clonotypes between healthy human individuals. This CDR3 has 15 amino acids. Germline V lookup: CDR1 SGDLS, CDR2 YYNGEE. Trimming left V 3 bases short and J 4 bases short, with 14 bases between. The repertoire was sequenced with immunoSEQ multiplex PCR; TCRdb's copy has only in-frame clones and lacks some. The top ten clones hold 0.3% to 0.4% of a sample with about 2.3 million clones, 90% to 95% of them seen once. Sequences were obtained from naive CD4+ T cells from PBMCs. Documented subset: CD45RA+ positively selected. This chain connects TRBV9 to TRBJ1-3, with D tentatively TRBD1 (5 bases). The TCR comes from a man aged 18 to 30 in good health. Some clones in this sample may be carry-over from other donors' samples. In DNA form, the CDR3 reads TGTGCCAGCAGCGCTACAGGCTTAAGAGGAAACACCATATATTTT. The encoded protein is CASSATGLRGNTIYF.